Listed here are 21 T cell receptor beta chains from one sample, sequenced in a study of response to subunit inactivated influenza vaccine. TCRdb processed the RT-PCR reads anew with MiXCR; each CDR3 protein has one entry. The repertoire holds about 580,000 distinct CDR3 sequences, around 15% seen once, with over 8.5% in the top ten. Sequences were derived from PBMCs from blood, sampled approximately 13 days after vaccination. These receptors came from a man aged 50 or older who received an inactivated influenza vaccine.

The chain is built from TRBV15 and TRBJ1-6, with no clear D. Trimming removed 1 base at V and 8 bases at J, with 9 bases between. The CDR3 has 14 residues. From germline, CDR1 is LNHNV and CDR2 YYDKDF (reference sequence). CDR3 sequence: CATSRARVHSPLHF. CDR3 bases: TGTGCCACCAGCAGAGCCCGTGTGCATTCACCCCTCCACTTT. The complete variable domain, with remaining parts taken from reference TRBV15 and TRBJ1-6, reads DAMVIQNPRYQVTQFGKPVTLSCSQTLNHNVMYWYQQKSSQAPKLLFHYYDKDFNNEADTPDNFQSRRPNTSFCFLDIRSPGLGDTAMYLCATSRARVHSPLHFGNGTRLTVT.

V is TRBV6-5 and J is TRBJ1-1, with 7 nucleotides matching TRBD1. V gave up 0 bases and J gave up 5 bases; unmatched junction bases: 6. This CDR3 region has 15 residues. Germline V gene sequence: CDR1 MNHEY, CDR2 SVGAGI. CDR3 sequence: CASSYSKQGRTEAFF. The CDR3 DNA sequence: TGTGCCAGCAGTTACTCGAAACAGGGGAGAACTGAAGCTTTCTTT.

This clonotype was recorded many times. The chain recombines TRBV7-9 with TRBJ2-6; D ambiguous. The germline V gene encodes CDR1 SEHNR and CDR2 FQNEAQ (reference sequence). The CDR3 has 15 residues. Trimming removed 5 bases at V and 2 bases at J, with 10 bases between. Here the CDR3 reads CASSPGVAGANVLTF. The DNA for the CDR3 is TGTGCCAGCAGCCCTGGCGTTGCTGGGGCCAACGTCCTGACTTTC.

The sample holds a few counts of this clonotype. V usage is TRBV10-3 and J usage is TRBJ2-1; the D gene is possibly TRBD1 (6 bases). Germline CDR1 and CDR2: ENHRY and SYGVKD. V was clipped by 11 bases and J by 7 bases, with 21 bases between them. The CDR3 sequence is 14 residues long. The CDR3 bases are TGTGCCCCACAGGGATGGGGCAATGGGAATGAGCAGTTCTTC. It codes for CAPQGWGNGNEQFF.

This clonotype was observed a few times. V usage is TRBV9 and J usage is TRBJ2-2, with 16 positions matching TRBD2. V was clipped by 4 bases and J by 3 bases; unmatched bases: 6. The germline V gene encodes CDR1 SGDLS and CDR2 YYNGEE. CDR3 length equals 18 residues. CDR3 protein: CASSPGLAGGTHTGELFF. CDR3 nucleotide sequence: TGTGCCAGCAGCCCGGGACTAGCGGGAGGGACTCACACCGGGGAGCTGTTTTTT. Together with reference TRBV9 and TRBJ2-2, the CDR3 gives the full variable domain: DSGVTQTPKHLITATGQRVTLRCSPRSGDLSVYWYQQSLDQGLQFLIQYYNGEERAKGNILERFSAQQFPDLHSELNLSSLELGDSALYFCASSPGLAGGTHTGELFFGEGSRLTVL.

This clonotype was observed many times. The chain employs TRBV7-9 and TRBJ2-1, with TRBD2 identical over 9 bases. V lost 7 bases, J lost 8 bases, and 9 bases stayed unmatched. The CDR3 runs 14 residues. The germline gives CDR1 SEHNR, CDR2 FQNEAQ (reference sequence). CDR3 coding DNA: TGTGCCAGCACCATAGCGGGAGTTGTCGATGAGCAGTTCTTC. Its protein product is CASTIAGVVDEQFF.

Ten or more counts support this clonotype. The chain carries TRBV12-3 or TRBV12-4 and TRBJ1-5; D gene unclear. V shed 3 bases and J shed 5 bases, with 5 bases lying between them. The CDR3 sequence is 12 residues long. DNA for the CDR3: TGTGCCAGCAGTTTCGGTGATCAGCCCCAGCATTTT. Amino acid sequence: CASSFGDQPQHF.

This chain uses TRBV28 with TRBJ2-1; 7 nucleotides agree with TRBD1. This CDR3 has 14 amino acids. Germline values: CDR1 MDHEN, CDR2 SYDVKM. The J segment lost 0 bases and the V segment lost 11 bases, leaving 7 bases of the junction unmatched. The CDR3 loop reads CAASGQSSYNEQFF. In DNA, the CDR3 is TGTGCCGCATCGGGACAGAGCTCCTACAATGAGCAGTTCTTC.

This clonotype was seen more than once but under ten times. The J gene is TRBJ1-6, the V gene TRBV28; D is ambiguous. CDR1 and CDR2 (germline): MDHEN, SYDVKM. The CDR3 length is 14 residues. The V gene lost 3 bases and the J gene lost 7 bases, with 10 bases spanning the gap. CDR3 sequence (DNA): TGTGCCAGCAGTTTGCAGGCTGGCAATTCACCCCTCCACTTT. Protein sequence: CASSLQAGNSPLHF.

This clonotype was found a few times. The chain carries TRBV15 and TRBJ2-1; 10 bases map to TRBD1. This CDR3 has 15 amino acids. Germline loops: CDR1 LNHNV, CDR2 YYDKDF (reference sequence). Trimming at V came to 4 bases and at J to 7 bases, leaving 7 bases not matched to a gene. DNA of the CDR3: TGTGCCACCAGCAACGAGGACAGGGGGTTTAATGAGCAGTTCTTC. Its protein product is CATSNEDRGFNEQFF.

This clonotype has more than one count but fewer than ten. This CDR3 reads CSATDPGTGGYEQYF. The CDR3, as DNA: TGCAGTGCTACGGATCCCGGGACAGGGGGCTACGAGCAGTACTTC. J is TRBJ2-7 and V is TRBV20-1; 11 bases fit TRBD1. V shed 4 bases and J 3 bases; nucleotides not matched to a gene: 8. Germline V lookup: CDR1 DFQATT, CDR2 SNEGSKA (reference sequence). The CDR3 sequence is 15 residues long.

The sample holds a few counts of this clonotype. Here the CDR3 reads CASSTGTGKTDTQYF. The CDR3 region has the DNA TGTGCCAGCAGTACCGGGACAGGGAAAACAGATACGCAGTATTTT. This rearrangement joins TRBV2 to TRBJ2-3, with 9 bases identical to TRBD1. J lost 3 bases, V lost 5 bases, and 6 bases had no gene match. In germline, CDR1 is SNHLY, CDR2 FYNNEI. This CDR3 is 15 amino acids long.

This chain joins TRBV2 and TRBJ2-7; D is unresolved. This CDR3 has 11 residues. Looked up from germline, CDR1 is SNHLY and CDR2 is FYNNEI. V dropped 7 bases and J dropped 4 bases, with 8 bases sitting between them. CDR3 amino acids: CASNPGYEQYF. CDR3 in DNA: TGTGCCAGCAATCCAGGATACGAGCAGTACTTC.

The rearrangement links TRBV5-1 to TRBJ2-5; 8 bases map to TRBD1. This CDR3 has 15 amino acids. Germline trimming cut 5 bases from V and 4 bases from J; bases unmatched to any gene: 10. In germline, CDR1 is SGHRS, CDR2 YFSETQ. The CDR3 region has the DNA TGCGCCAGCAGACTGATACAGGGGGGTGGAGAGACCCAGTACTTC. This codes for CASRLIQGGGETQYF.

The chain has TRBV6-2 or TRBV6-3 and TRBJ2-5; weak D call: TRBD1 (5 bases). The DNA end is a closer match to TRBJ2-1, so the J assignment may be wrong. Germline V gene data show CDR1 as MNHEY and CDR2 as SVGEGT. The length of the CDR3 is 12 residues. CDR3 protein: CASSRQFSTQFF. The CDR3 DNA is TGTGCCAGCAGCAGACAGTTTTCGACCCAGTTCTTC.

V gene TRBV6-2 or TRBV6-3 combines with J gene TRBJ1-1, with a weak D call TRBD1 (6 bases). The V end was cut by 10 bases, the J end by 6 bases, with 12 bases between. This CDR3 is 11 amino acids long. Germline loops: CDR1 MNHEY, CDR2 SVGEGT. Here the CDR3 DNA reads TGTGCCACCAGGGGCGGTTCTGAAGCTTTCTTT. Protein: CATRGGSEAFF.

The chain couples TRBV20-1 to TRBJ2-7; 9 nucleotides line up with TRBD2. CDR1 is DFQATT and CDR2 is SNEGSKA in the germline V gene (reference sequence). The J segment lost 3 bases and the V segment lost 2 bases, leaving 5 bases of the junction unmatched. This CDR3 is built from 14 residues. The chain's CDR3 is CSARQSGGRYEQYF. The CDR3 nucleotides are TGCAGTGCTAGACAGAGCGGGGGGCGCTACGAGCAGTACTTC.

The CDR3 region has the DNA TGTGCCAGCAGCCAGTTCGGTCAGGGGGCCAAAAACATTCAGTACTTC. Its translation: CASSQFGQGAKNIQYF. The chain recombines TRBV3-1 with TRBJ2-4; a weak D match, TRBD1 (6 bases). V was pared by 3 bases and J by 1 base, with 13 bases between. The germline V gene encodes CDR1 LGHDT and CDR2 YNNKEL (reference sequence). The CDR3 sequence is 16 residues long.

V gene TRBV5-6 combines with J gene TRBJ2-3; D may be TRBD2 (7 bases). The V end was cut by 3 bases, the J end by 2 bases, with 19 bases between. The germline CDR1 and CDR2 sequences are SGHDT and YYEEEE. The CDR3 contains 17 residues. CDR3 in amino acids: CASSWKTAGGPTDTQYF. The CDR3 coding sequence is TGTGCCAGCAGCTGGAAGACCGCCGGGGGGCCCACAGATACGCAGTATTTT.

This chain links TRBV5-4 with TRBJ2-6; possible D gene TRBD1, 5 bases. The CDR3 runs 15 residues. CDR1 is SGHNT and CDR2 is YYREEE in the germline V gene (reference sequence). With 5 bases removed from V and 1 base from J, the gap between germline ends came to 10 bases. DNA of the CDR3: TGTGCCAGCAGATTGCAGGGATCTGGGGCCAACGTCCTGACTTTC. Its translation is CASRLQGSGANVLTF. The whole variable domain, filled in from reference TRBV5-4 and TRBJ2-6, reads ETGVTQSPTHLIKTRGQQVTLRCSSQSGHNTVSWYQQALGQGPQFIFQYYREEENGRGNFPPRFSGLQFPNYSSELNVNALELDDSALYLCASRLQGSGANVLTFGAGSRLTVL.

The table lists this clonotype with a few counts. This chain joins TRBV4-1 and TRBJ2-7, with D perhaps matching TRBD2 (5 bases). This CDR3 comprises 16 residues. V shed 1 base and J shed 3 bases, with 16 bases lying between them. Germline loops: CDR1 MGHRA, CDR2 YSYEKL. CDR3 amino acids: CASSQGHRGDRYEQYF. The DNA for the CDR3 is TGCGCCAGCAGCCAAGGACACCGGGGTGATCGCTACGAGCAGTACTTC.